Detailed here is one TCR beta chain. The antigen remains undetermined. These data are taken from a study of immune evolution from preneoplasia to lung adenocarcinoma. The protocol was immunoSEQ multiplex PCR, while the TCRdb copy is restricted to in-frame clones and leaves out a portion. The data show around 11,000 clones, roughly 84% seen once. Study results and limitations: Top clone frequencies peaked in normal lung, apparently declining through invasive adenocarcinoma.

Trimming at V came to 4 bases and at J to 0 bases, leaving 5 bases not matched to a gene. The CDR3 spans 16 residues. Germline loops: CDR1 SGHRS, CDR2 YFSETQ. This sequence joins TRBV5-1 and TRBJ2-3; TRBD2 matches 10 bases. Source material: FFPE minimally invasive lung adenocarcinoma tissue. The sequence came from a person aged 70 to 80 with lung adenocarcinoma. The CDR3 region is CASSEGLATSTDTQYF. The DNA for the CDR3 is TGCGCCAGCAGCGAGGGACTAGCGACTAGCACAGATACGCAGTATTTT.